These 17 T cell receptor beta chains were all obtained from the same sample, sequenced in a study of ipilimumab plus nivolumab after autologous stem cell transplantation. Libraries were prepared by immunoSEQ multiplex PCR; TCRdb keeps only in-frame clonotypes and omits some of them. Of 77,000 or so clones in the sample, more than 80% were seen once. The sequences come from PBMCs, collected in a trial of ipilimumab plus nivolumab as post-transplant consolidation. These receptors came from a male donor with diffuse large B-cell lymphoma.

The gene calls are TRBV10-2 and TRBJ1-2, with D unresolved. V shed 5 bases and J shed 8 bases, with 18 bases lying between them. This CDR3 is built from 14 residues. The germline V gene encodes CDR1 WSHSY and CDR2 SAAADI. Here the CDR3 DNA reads TGCGCCAGCAGTCCGGATCTAGATCTTAAAGGCTACACCTTC. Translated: CASSPDLDLKGYTF.

For the CDR3, the DNA is TGTGCCAGCAGCTTGGTGACTAGCGGGGGGGCCCTGGCCTACAATGAGCAGTTCTTC. Protein sequence: CASSLVTSGGALAYNEQFF. The rearrangement uses TRBV11-2 and TRBJ2-1; 14 bases align to TRBD2. V shed 3 bases and J 2 bases; nucleotides not matched to a gene: 9. From germline, CDR1 is SGHAT and CDR2 FQNNGV. The CDR3 extends over 19 amino acids.

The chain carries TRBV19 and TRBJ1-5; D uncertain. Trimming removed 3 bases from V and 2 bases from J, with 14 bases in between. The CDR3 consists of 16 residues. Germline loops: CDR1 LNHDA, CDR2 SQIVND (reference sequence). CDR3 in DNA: TGTGCCAGTAGTATGAGGTGGGGTTCGGGCAATCAGCCCCAGCATTTT. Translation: CASSMRWGSGNQPQHF.

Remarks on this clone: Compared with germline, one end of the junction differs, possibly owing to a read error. Written as DNA, the CDR3 is TGTGCCAGCAGCTTAGTAAAGGCAGAAACGCAGTATTTT. Amino acid sequence: CASSLVKAETQYF. The chain combines TRBV7-2 with TRBJ2-3, with D hard to call. This CDR3 is 13 amino acids long. Germline V CDR1 and CDR2: SGHTA, FQGNSA.

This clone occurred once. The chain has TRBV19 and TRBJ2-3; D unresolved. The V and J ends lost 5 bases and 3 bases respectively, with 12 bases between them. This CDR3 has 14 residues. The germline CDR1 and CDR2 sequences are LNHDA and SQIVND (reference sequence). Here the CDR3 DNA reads TGTGCCAGTAGTGAAGGAAAGAGAACAGATACGCAGTATTTT. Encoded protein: CASSEGKRTDTQYF. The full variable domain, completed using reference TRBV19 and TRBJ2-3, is DGGITQSPKYLFRKEGQNVTLSCEQNLNHDAMYWYRQDPGQGLRLIYYSQIVNDFQKGDIAEGYSVSREKKESFPLTVTSAQKNPTAFYLCASSEGKRTDTQYFGPGTRLTVL.

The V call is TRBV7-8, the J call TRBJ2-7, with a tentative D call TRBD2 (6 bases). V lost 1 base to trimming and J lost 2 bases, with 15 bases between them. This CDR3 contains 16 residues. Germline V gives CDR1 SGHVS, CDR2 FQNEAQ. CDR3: CASSLVKVRGPYEQYF. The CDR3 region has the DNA TGTGCCAGCAGCTTAGTTAAAGTGCGGGGTCCCTACGAGCAGTACTTC. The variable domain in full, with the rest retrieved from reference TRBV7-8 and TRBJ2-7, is GAGVSQSPRYKVAKRGQDVALRCDPISGHVSLFWYQQALGQGPEFLTYFQNEAQLDKSGLPSDRFFAERPEGSVSTLKIQRTQQEDSAVYLCASSLVKVRGPYEQYFGPGTRLTVT.

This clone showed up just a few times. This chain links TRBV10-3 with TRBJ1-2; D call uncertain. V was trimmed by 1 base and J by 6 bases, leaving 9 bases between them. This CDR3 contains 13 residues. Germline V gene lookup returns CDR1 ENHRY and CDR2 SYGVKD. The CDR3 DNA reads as TGTGCCATCAGTGAGTTCGGGAGGGATGGCTACACCTTC. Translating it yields CAISEFGRDGYTF.

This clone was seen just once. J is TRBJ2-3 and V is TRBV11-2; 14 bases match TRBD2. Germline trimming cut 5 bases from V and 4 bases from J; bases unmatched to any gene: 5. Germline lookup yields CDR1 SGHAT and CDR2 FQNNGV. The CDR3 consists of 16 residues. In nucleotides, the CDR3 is TGTGCCAGCAGCCCGACTAGCGGGGGGGCGGCAGATACGCAGTATTTT. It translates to CASSPTSGGAADTQYF.

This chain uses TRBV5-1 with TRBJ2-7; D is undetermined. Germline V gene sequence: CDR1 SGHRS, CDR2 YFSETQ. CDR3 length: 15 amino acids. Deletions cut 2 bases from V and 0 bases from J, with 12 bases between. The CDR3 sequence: CASSFGQWNSYEQYF. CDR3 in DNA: TGCGCCAGCAGCTTCGGCCAGTGGAACTCCTACGAGCAGTACTTC. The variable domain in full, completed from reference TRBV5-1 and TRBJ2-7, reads KAGVTQTPRYLIKTRGQQVTLSCSPISGHRSVSWYQQTPGQGLQFLFEYFSETQRNKGNFPGRFSGRQFSNSRSEMNVSTLELGDSALYLCASSFGQWNSYEQYFGPGTRLTVT.

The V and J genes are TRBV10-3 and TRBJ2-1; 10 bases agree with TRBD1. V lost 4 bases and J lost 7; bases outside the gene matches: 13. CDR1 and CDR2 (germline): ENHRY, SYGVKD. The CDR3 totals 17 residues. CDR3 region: CAISGGPGQGIHNEQFF. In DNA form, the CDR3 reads TGTGCCATCAGTGGTGGTCCGGGACAGGGGATTCATAATGAGCAGTTCTTC.

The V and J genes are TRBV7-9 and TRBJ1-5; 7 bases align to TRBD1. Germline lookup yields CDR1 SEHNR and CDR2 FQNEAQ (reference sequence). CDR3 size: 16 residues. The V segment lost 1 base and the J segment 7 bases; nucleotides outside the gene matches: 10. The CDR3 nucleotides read TGTGCCAGCAGCTTAGGAGGCAGGGGGATTCTCCAGCCCCAGCATTTT. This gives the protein CASSLGGRGILQPQHF.

The CDR3 is CASSRSLGTSWKFF. CDR3 nucleotide sequence: TGTGCCAGTAGTAGGTCGCTTGGGACTAGCTGGAAGTTCTTC. This rearrangement joins TRBV19 to TRBJ2-1, with 9 bases aligning to TRBD2. Losses at the gene ends were 4 bases for V and 14 bases for J; bases not matched to a gene: 12. This CDR3 spans 14 amino acids. Germline V gives CDR1 LNHDA, CDR2 SQIVND (reference sequence).

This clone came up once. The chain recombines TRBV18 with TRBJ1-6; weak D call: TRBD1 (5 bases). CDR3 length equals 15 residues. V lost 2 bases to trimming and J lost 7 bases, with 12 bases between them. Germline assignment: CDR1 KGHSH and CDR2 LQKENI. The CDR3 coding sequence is TGTGCCAGCTCACCAGGGCAGGGCCAGAATTCACCCCTCCACTTT. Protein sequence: CASSPGQGQNSPLHF.

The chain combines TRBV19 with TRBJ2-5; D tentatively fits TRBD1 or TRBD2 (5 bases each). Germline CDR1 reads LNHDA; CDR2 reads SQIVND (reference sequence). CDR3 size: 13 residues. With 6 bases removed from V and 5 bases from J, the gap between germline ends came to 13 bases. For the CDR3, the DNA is TGTGCCAGTAGGAGGGGCCCATCGGAGACCCAGTACTTC. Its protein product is CASRRGPSETQYF. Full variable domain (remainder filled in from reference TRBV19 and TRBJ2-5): DGGITQSPKYLFRKEGQNVTLSCEQNLNHDAMYWYRQDPGQGLRLIYYSQIVNDFQKGDIAEGYSVSREKKESFPLTVTSAQKNPTAFYLCASRRGPSETQYFGPGTRLLVL.

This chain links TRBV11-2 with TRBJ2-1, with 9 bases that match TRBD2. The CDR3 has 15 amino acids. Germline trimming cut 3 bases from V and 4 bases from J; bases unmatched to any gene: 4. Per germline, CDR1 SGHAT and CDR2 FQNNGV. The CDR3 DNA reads TGTGCCAGCAGCTTTCATCTAGCGGGGTACAATGAGCAGTTCTTC. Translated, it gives CASSFHLAGYNEQFF.

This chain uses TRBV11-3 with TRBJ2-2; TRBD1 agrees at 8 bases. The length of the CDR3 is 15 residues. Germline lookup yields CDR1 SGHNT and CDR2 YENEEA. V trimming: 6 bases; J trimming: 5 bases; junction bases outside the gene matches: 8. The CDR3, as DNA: TGTGCCAGCAGTCACGACAGGGGATTAACCGGGGAGCTGTTTTTT. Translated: CASSHDRGLTGELFF. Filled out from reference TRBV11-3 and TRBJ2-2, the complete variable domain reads EAGVVQSPRYKIIEKKQPVAFWCNPISGHNTLYWYLQNLGQGPELLIRYENEEAVDDSQLPKDRFSAERLKGVDSTLKIQPAELGDSAVYLCASSHDRGLTGELFFGEGSRLTVL.

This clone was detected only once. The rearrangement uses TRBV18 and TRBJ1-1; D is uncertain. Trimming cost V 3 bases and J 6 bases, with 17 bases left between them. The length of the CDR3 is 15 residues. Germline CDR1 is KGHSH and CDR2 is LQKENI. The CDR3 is CASSPPGGEEAEAFF. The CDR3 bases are TGTGCCAGCTCACCCCCGGGCGGGGAAGAGGCTGAAGCTTTCTTT.